This record concerns one T cell receptor beta chain sequence. Germline V CDR1 and CDR2: MGHRA, YSYEKL. V was pared by 2 bases and J by 0 bases, with 11 bases between. The CDR3 runs to 15 residues. The data belong to a study of graft-versus-host responses after intestinal transplantation. About the study: Each recipient received a multivisceral, liver-intestinal, or isolated intestinal graft.

Data came from immunoSEQ multiplex PCR; TCRdb stores just in-frame clones and leaves some out. The data hold 11,000 to 15,000 clones, with around two thirds observed a single time. Graft-derived tissue was subjected to processing to liberate intraepithelial and lamina propria lymphocytes. This rearrangement joins TRBV4-1 to TRBJ2-7; a weak D match, TRBD2 (7 bases). This specimen consisted of ileum tissue, obtained 16 days after intestinal transplant. The clonotype comes from a human patient who received an intestinal transplant, so some T cells may come from the graft donor. In nucleotides, the CDR3 is TGCGCCAGCAGCCAAAGGGAGGGGGGCTCCTACGAGCAGTACTTC. It translates to CASSQREGGSYEQYF.